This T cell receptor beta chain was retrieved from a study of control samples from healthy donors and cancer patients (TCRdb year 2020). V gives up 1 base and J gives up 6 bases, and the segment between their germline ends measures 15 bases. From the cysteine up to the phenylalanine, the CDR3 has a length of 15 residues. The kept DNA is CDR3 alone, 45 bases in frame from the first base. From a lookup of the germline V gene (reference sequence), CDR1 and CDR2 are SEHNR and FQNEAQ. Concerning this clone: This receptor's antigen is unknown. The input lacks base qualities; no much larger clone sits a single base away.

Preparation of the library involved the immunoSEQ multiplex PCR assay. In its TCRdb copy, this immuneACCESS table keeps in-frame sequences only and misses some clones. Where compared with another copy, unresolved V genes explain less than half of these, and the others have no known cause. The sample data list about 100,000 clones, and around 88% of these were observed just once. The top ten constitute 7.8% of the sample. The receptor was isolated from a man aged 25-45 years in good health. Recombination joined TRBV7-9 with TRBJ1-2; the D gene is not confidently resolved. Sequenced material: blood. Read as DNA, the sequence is TGTGCCAGCAGCTTAGGTACCGGGTCTCCGAATGGCTACACCTTC. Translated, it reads CASSLGTGSPNGYTF.